The source of this TCR beta chain is a study of graft-versus-host responses after intestinal transplantation. Study information: The transplants performed in recipients were multivisceral, liver-intestinal, or isolated intestinal.

Turning to this clone: The antigen is undetermined.

Method: immunoSEQ multiplex PCR; TCRdb's copy keeps in-frame clones and lacks some. The data contain 80,000 to 100,000 clones, around 86% of them singletons. The V gene's germline CDR1 is ENHRY and CDR2 SYGVKD. The germline V and J ends were trimmed by 2 bases and 5 bases, with 10 bases remaining between them. The CDR3 length is 13 residues. This chain uses TRBV10-3 with TRBJ2-7; D is unclear. The sequence was collected from a human donor who received an intestinal transplant. The sequenced sample was unstimulated CD8+ T cells sorted from spleen or lymph node cells, obtained before intestinal transplant. The CDR3 reads CAISERVLHEQYF. The CDR3, as DNA: TGTGCCATCAGTGAGAGAGTATTACACGAGCAGTACTTC.